These T cell receptor beta chains were read from a single sample in a study of vaccination effects on CD4 cells after COVID-19. The method was immunoSEQ multiplex PCR; TCRdb's version includes in-frame clones alone and lacks a portion of them. Of 15,000 to 20,000 clones detected, over 60% appear once; the ten largest clones hold approximately 21%. Their target antigens are unknown. The specimen was CD4+ T cells from PBMCs cultured with SARS-CoV-2 spike peptides, collected after COVID-19 vaccination. The receptors stem from a human donor who had a prior SARS-CoV-2 infection. CDR3s include the opening cysteine and the closing phenylalanine or tryptophan. The order of the fields is V gene, J gene, CDR3 length, clone size, CDR3 protein. Some rows mark clone size as missing; the rest say once, few, many or name a class of expanded clone.

>TRBV7-8|TRBJ1-6|13|NA
CASSSRGTSPLHF
>TRBV18|TRBJ2-3|13|once
CASSPVGTDTQYF
>TRBV4-2|TRBJ2-1|14|few
CASSQDIRGREQFF
>TRBV11-3|TRBJ2-1|16|NA
CASSPGGAPSYNEQFF
>TRBV3-1/TRBV3-2|TRBJ1-3|13|NA
CASSPRSGNTIYF
>TRBV2|TRBJ2-2|13|once
CASSPTGTGELFF
>TRBV2|TRBJ2-1|14|few
CASSTGSSYNEQFF
>TRBV12-3/TRBV12-4|TRBJ1-1|13|NA
CASSRTGGTEAFF
>TRBV5-1|TRBJ2-7|16|NA
CASSLVRQGYSYEQYF
>TRBV5-4|TRBJ1-1|16|NA
CASSLEGQGLNTEAFF
>TRBV19|TRBJ1-2|13|once
CASSIAGRFGYTF